A selection of T cell receptor beta chains follows, all from one sample in a study of CD8 T cells in Susac syndrome. From the immunoSEQ multiplex PCR reads, TCRdb called clonotypes with MiXCR, one entry per CDR3 protein. The sample carries fewer than 200,000 distinct CDR3 sequences, 90% to 95% recorded once. Sequencing was performed on CD4+ T cells from PBMCs. The receptors come from a human donor with Susac syndrome. The conserved cysteine and the conserved F or W are not part of the CDR3 here. Each record gives: J gene, V gene, CDR3 length, clone size, CDR3 protein. The listing skips clone size in some rows; elsewhere it reads once, few, many or a size class.

j_call: TRBJ2-2
v_call: TRBV7-2
cdr3_length: 13
clone_size: -
cdr3_aa: ASSVGQGDTGELF

j_call: TRBJ2-1
v_call: TRBV9
cdr3_length: 13
clone_size: -
cdr3_aa: ASSVDWVFRDEQF

j_call: TRBJ2-1
v_call: TRBV30
cdr3_length: 13
clone_size: -
cdr3_aa: AWRGDSYSYNEQF

j_call: TRBJ2-5
v_call: TRBV6-5
cdr3_length: 11
clone_size: -
cdr3_aa: ASSFRDRETQY

j_call: TRBJ1-2
v_call: TRBV5-4
cdr3_length: 13
clone_size: -
cdr3_aa: ASSSPRDRVSGYT

j_call: TRBJ2-3
v_call: TRBV3-1
cdr3_length: 13
clone_size: once
cdr3_aa: ASSPERGGSDTQY

j_call: TRBJ2-3
v_call: TRBV9
cdr3_length: 12
clone_size: -
cdr3_aa: ASSVGTSTDTQY

j_call: TRBJ2-2
v_call: TRBV7-7
cdr3_length: 11
clone_size: -
cdr3_aa: ATPTGQTGELF

j_call: TRBJ2-7
v_call: TRBV29-1
cdr3_length: 10
clone_size: -
cdr3_aa: SVDTEPYEQY

j_call: TRBJ1-4
v_call: TRBV3-1
cdr3_length: 12
clone_size: -
cdr3_aa: ASSLPSGDEKLF

j_call: TRBJ1-5
v_call: TRBV20-1
cdr3_length: 10
clone_size: -
cdr3_aa: SASVKGQPQH

j_call: TRBJ2-7
v_call: TRBV20-1
cdr3_length: 12
clone_size: -
cdr3_aa: SARPPGTVSQQY

j_call: TRBJ2-2
v_call: TRBV7-7
cdr3_length: 11
clone_size: -
cdr3_aa: ASSQTSAGELF

j_call: TRBJ1-4
v_call: TRBV4-3
cdr3_length: 14
clone_size: -
cdr3_aa: ASSQDTGVTNEKLF

j_call: TRBJ2-3
v_call: TRBV29-1
cdr3_length: 11
clone_size: -
cdr3_aa: SVFLTFTDTQY

j_call: TRBJ2-3
v_call: TRBV5-4
cdr3_length: 14
clone_size: -
cdr3_aa: ASTTDRGILTDTQY

j_call: TRBJ2-1
v_call: TRBV20-1
cdr3_length: 13
clone_size: -
cdr3_aa: SARSLADTYNEQF

j_call: TRBJ1-4
v_call: TRBV25-1
cdr3_length: 11
clone_size: -
cdr3_aa: ASSGMIEEKLF

j_call: TRBJ2-3
v_call: TRBV2
cdr3_length: 11
clone_size: -
cdr3_aa: ASSAFDEDTQY

j_call: TRBJ2-5
v_call: TRBV20-1
cdr3_length: 9
clone_size: -
cdr3_aa: SASLKETQY

j_call: TRBJ1-6
v_call: TRBV12-3/TRBV12-4
cdr3_length: 12
clone_size: -
cdr3_aa: ASSLEGPQVSLH

j_call: TRBJ1-1
v_call: TRBV29-1
cdr3_length: 11
clone_size: -
cdr3_aa: SVEEGQGTEAF

j_call: TRBJ2-5
v_call: TRBV9
cdr3_length: 14
clone_size: -
cdr3_aa: ASSVEGLALTETQY

j_call: TRBJ2-1
v_call: TRBV6-2/TRBV6-3
cdr3_length: 14
clone_size: -
cdr3_aa: ASSPSGQGAIGEQF

j_call: TRBJ2-3
v_call: TRBV3-1
cdr3_length: 10
clone_size: -
cdr3_aa: ASSRQQDTQY

j_call: TRBJ2-3
v_call: TRBV3-1
cdr3_length: 14
clone_size: -
cdr3_aa: ASSPLSAGSTDTQY

j_call: TRBJ1-4
v_call: TRBV9
cdr3_length: 12
clone_size: -
cdr3_aa: ASSSDTRNEKLF

j_call: TRBJ1-6
v_call: TRBV20-1
cdr3_length: 14
clone_size: -
cdr3_aa: SARDLAASYNSPLH

j_call: TRBJ1-1
v_call: TRBV29-1
cdr3_length: 10
clone_size: -
cdr3_aa: SALSGDTEAF

j_call: TRBJ1-2
v_call: TRBV6-6
cdr3_length: 14
clone_size: -
cdr3_aa: ASSYGRDRVDYGYT

j_call: TRBJ2-7
v_call: TRBV6-5
cdr3_length: 12
clone_size: -
cdr3_aa: ASSYSGFAYEQY

j_call: TRBJ1-1
v_call: TRBV5-4
cdr3_length: 13
clone_size: -
cdr3_aa: ASSPGGRRDTEAF

j_call: TRBJ2-5
v_call: TRBV12-3/TRBV12-4
cdr3_length: 13
clone_size: -
cdr3_aa: ASSLVEGGGETQY

j_call: TRBJ1-1
v_call: TRBV5-4
cdr3_length: 13
clone_size: -
cdr3_aa: ASSPGRQLNTEAF

j_call: TRBJ2-3
v_call: TRBV29-1
cdr3_length: 11
clone_size: -
cdr3_aa: SVDGSVADTQY

j_call: TRBJ2-7
v_call: TRBV18
cdr3_length: 12
clone_size: -
cdr3_aa: ASSPGLPSYEQY

j_call: TRBJ2-3
v_call: TRBV29-1
cdr3_length: 12
clone_size: -
cdr3_aa: SVEVTGGADTQY

j_call: TRBJ2-6
v_call: TRBV13
cdr3_length: 13
clone_size: -
cdr3_aa: ASSLETSGANVLT

j_call: TRBJ1-5
v_call: TRBV20-1
cdr3_length: 12
clone_size: -
cdr3_aa: SGTSGKSNQPQH

j_call: TRBJ2-5
v_call: TRBV20-1
cdr3_length: 10
clone_size: -
cdr3_aa: SALAGLETQY

j_call: TRBJ2-3
v_call: TRBV2
cdr3_length: 14
clone_size: -
cdr3_aa: ASSEGRGPITDTQY

j_call: TRBJ1-2
v_call: TRBV6-1
cdr3_length: 9
clone_size: -
cdr3_aa: ASSDGRGYT

j_call: TRBJ2-7
v_call: TRBV3-1
cdr3_length: 13
clone_size: -
cdr3_aa: ASSPRTGGYYEQY

j_call: TRBJ2-7
v_call: TRBV20-1
cdr3_length: 12
clone_size: -
cdr3_aa: SARGQGSLWEQY